The rows below give T cell receptor beta chains drawn from one sample of a study of cytomegalovirus exposure and HLA in healthy donors. Clones were sequenced by immunoSEQ multiplex PCR, and TCRdb holds only the in-frame ones, with some missing. The sample shows about 200,000 clones, roughly 80% of them seen only once. The sequenced sample consisted of PBMCs. The receptors stem from a male donor in good health and CMV-seropositive. The conserved cysteine and the conserved F or W are not part of the CDR3 here. The order of the fields is CDR3 length, V gene, J gene, CDR3 protein.

13	TRBV18	TRBJ1-4	ASSPKVQANEKLF
10	TRBV9	TRBJ2-3	ASSVGTGTQY
11	TRBV6-1	TRBJ2-2	ASQRLNTGELF
12	TRBV18	TRBJ2-7	ASSVGRGTYEQY
11	TRBV9	TRBJ1-2	ASSVGQGYGYT
11	TRBV18	TRBJ1-5	ASSTGSNQPQH
13	TRBV5-4	TRBJ2-3	ASSPGQGGLDTQY
14	TRBV5-6	TRBJ2-3	ASSLYGSTSTDTQY
18	TRBV14	TRBJ2-7	ASSQDRRIAGVPPLRLLY
12	TRBV5-4	TRBJ2-7	ASSLQATTYEQY
13	TRBV18	TRBJ1-2	ASSPPSGRAYGYT
11	TRBV5-6	TRBJ1-1	ASSLALNTEAF
13	TRBV5-1	TRBJ2-3	ASSLGRSRRDTQY
11	TRBV28	TRBJ2-7	ASTWGDRYEQY
11	TRBV28	TRBJ2-1	ASRGQAYNEQF
11	TRBV7-2	TRBJ2-7	ASRHSPQDEQY
12	TRBV30	TRBJ2-2	AWSVPGVTGELF
10	TRBV6-1	TRBJ2-5	ASRRQQETQY
13	TRBV7-8	TRBJ2-7	ASSLAFTIPDEQY
9	TRBV6-5	TRBJ2-7	ASSSLYEQY
11	TRBV27	TRBJ2-7	ASSLSRGYEQY
14	TRBV5-1	TRBJ1-6	ASSLPGGGGNSPLH
17	TRBV9	TRBJ2-5	ASSVGREGRRVVTETQY
16	TRBV7-3	TRBJ2-1	ASSLRSLAASSYNEQF
10	TRBV9	TRBJ2-2	ASSRGIGELF
13	TRBV11-2	TRBJ1-2	ASSPRDSKNYGYT
14	TRBV7-6	TRBJ2-7	ASSGEQGGEYYEQY
16	TRBV9	TRBJ2-6	ASSVASLGGSGANVLT
11	TRBV30	TRBJ1-1	AWSVGQGTEAF
13	TRBV11-2	TRBJ1-6	ASSARDRGNSPLH
12	TRBV10-3	TRBJ2-5	AISGTGEEETQY
14	TRBV27	TRBJ2-4	ASSLSAGLAKNIQY
12	TRBV7-3	TRBJ2-7	ASSSQPGDYEQY
12	TRBV19	TRBJ1-1	ASSITGAVTEAF
16	TRBV19	TRBJ2-5	ASSRNPQGLAGYETQY
12	TRBV6-1	TRBJ1-5	ASSWGDSNQPQH
12	TRBV19	TRBJ1-5	ASSIGQRNQPQH
12	TRBV7-3	TRBJ2-1	ASSPRGSYNEQF
15	TRBV9	TRBJ2-7	ASSVANRGLAGEEQY
15	TRBV9	TRBJ1-2	ASSSSSGQESFYGYT
14	TRBV11-3	TRBJ2-2	ASSFATAMNTGELF
12	TRBV11-2	TRBJ1-1	ASSFRGTNTEAF
15	TRBV7-3	TRBJ2-1	ASSPKPLAGGPNEQF
11	TRBV6-5	TRBJ1-5	ASSYGGNQPQH
11	TRBV18	TRBJ2-3	ASSPAVTDTQY
13	TRBV9	TRBJ2-1	ASSVGGQPYNEQF
14	TRBV9	TRBJ2-2	ASSVSGGANTGELF
14	TRBV10-3	TRBJ2-5	AISESIGGYQETQY
10	TRBV7-9	TRBJ2-7	ASSPASYEQY
12	TRBV7-2	TRBJ1-2	ASSLGGTGKGYT
14	TRBV7-2	TRBJ1-5	ASSTQETGVGQPQH
14	TRBV19	TRBJ1-2	ASTPGQGALAYGYT
12	TRBV5-4	TRBJ2-1	ASSPRGGAAEQF
13	TRBV27	TRBJ2-7	ASSRGTASSYEQY
14	TRBV25-1	TRBJ2-3	ASSIGTNQITDTQY
13	TRBV19	TRBJ2-7	ASSDSGTGAYEQY
16	TRBV7-9	TRBJ2-2	SSSGRYLGQETTGELF
9	TRBV20-1	TRBJ1-1	SAWDSPEAF